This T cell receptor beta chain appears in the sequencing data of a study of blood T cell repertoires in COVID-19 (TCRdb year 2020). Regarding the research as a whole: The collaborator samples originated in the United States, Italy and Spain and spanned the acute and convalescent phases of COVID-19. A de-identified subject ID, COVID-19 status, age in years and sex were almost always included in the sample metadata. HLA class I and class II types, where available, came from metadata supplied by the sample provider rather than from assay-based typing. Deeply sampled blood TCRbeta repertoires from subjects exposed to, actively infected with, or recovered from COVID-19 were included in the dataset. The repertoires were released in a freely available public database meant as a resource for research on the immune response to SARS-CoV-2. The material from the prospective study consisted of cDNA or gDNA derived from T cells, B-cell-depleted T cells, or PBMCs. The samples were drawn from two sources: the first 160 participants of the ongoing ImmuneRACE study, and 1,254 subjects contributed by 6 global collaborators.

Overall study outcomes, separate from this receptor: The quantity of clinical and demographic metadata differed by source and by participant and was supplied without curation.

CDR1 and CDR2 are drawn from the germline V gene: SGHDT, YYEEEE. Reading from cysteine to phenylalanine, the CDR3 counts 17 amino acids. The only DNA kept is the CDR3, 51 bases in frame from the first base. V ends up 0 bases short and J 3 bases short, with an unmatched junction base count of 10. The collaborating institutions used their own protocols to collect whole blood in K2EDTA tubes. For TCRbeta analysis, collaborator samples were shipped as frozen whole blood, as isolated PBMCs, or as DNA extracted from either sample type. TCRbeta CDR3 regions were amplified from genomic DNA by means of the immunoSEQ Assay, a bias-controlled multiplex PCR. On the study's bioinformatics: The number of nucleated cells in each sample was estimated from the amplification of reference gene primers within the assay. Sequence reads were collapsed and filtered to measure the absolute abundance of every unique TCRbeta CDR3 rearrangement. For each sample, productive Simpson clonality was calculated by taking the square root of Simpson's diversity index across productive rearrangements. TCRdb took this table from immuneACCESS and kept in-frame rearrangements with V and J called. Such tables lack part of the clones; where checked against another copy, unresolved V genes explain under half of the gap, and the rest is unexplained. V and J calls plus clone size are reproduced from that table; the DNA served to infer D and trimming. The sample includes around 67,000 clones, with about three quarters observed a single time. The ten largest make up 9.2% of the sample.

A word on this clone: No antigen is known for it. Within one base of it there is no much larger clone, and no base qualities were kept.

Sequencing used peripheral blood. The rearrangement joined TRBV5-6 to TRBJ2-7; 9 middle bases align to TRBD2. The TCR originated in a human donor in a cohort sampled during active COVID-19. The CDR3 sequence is CASSLGRREGLNYEQYF. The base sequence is TGTGCCAGCAGCTTGGGTCGGCGGGAGGGCCTCAACTACGAGCAGTACTTC.